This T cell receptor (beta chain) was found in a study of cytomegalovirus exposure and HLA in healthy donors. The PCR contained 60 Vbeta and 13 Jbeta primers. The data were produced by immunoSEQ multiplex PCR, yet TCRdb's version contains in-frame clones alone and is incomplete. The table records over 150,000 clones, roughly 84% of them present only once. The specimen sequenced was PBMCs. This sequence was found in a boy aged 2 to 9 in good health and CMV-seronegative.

The CDR3 protein is CASSSRDRYAYEQYF. CDR3 coding DNA: TGTGCCAGCAGTAGCCGGGACAGGTACGCCTACGAGCAGTACTTC. V usage is TRBV25-1 and J usage is TRBJ2-7, with 8 positions matching TRBD1. The CDR3 is made up of 15 amino acids. CDR1 MGHDK and CDR2 SYGVNS come from the germline V gene. The ends lost 5 bases at V and 2 bases at J; junction bases unmatched: 8.